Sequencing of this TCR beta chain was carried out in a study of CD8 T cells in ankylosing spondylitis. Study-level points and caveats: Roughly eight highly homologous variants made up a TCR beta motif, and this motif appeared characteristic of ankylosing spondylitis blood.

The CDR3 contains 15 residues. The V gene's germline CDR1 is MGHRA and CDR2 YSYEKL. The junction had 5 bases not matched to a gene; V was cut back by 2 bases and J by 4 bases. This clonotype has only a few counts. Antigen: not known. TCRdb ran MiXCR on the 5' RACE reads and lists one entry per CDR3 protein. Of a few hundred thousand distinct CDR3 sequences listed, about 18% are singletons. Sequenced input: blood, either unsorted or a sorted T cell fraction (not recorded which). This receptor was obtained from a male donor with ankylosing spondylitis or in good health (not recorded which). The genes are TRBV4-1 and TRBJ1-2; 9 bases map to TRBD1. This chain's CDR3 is CASSQTGGLGYGYTF. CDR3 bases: TGCGCCAGCAGCCAAACAGGGGGCCTGGGCTATGGCTACACCTTC.